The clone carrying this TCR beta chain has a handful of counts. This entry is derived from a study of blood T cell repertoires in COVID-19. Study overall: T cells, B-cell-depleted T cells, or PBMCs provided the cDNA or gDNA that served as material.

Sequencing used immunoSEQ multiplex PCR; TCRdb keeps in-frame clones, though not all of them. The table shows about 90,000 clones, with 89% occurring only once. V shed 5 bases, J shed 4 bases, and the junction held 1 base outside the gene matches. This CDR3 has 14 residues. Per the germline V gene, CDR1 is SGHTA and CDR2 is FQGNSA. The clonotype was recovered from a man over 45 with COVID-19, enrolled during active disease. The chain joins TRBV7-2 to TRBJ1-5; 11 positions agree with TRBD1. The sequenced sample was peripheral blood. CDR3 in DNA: TGTGCCAGCAGCGGGACAGGGGGAAATCAGCCCCAGCATTTT. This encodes CASSGTGGNQPQHF.